The 14 T cell receptor beta chains given below trace back to one sample, sequenced in a study of T cell responses to AZD1222 COVID-19 vaccine. Method: immunoSEQ multiplex PCR; TCRdb's copy keeps in-frame clones and lacks some. The table lists about 130,000 clones, over 90% of them singletons. The sample consisted of peripheral blood, taken on day 0 of AZD1222 vaccination. These receptors originate from an adult in good health.

The chain carries TRBV27 and TRBJ2-1, with 8 positions matching TRBD2. V lost 3 bases to trimming and J lost 8 bases; unmatched junction nucleotides: 12. CDR3 length equals 16 residues. The germline V gene has CDR1 MNHEY and CDR2 SMNVEV (reference sequence). The CDR3 spells CASSFSGTSPGDEQFF. The DNA for the CDR3 is TGTGCCAGCAGTTTTTCCGGGACTAGTCCCGGGGATGAGCAGTTCTTC.

The chain combines TRBV18 with TRBJ1-2; possible D gene TRBD1, 6 bases. Trimming took 2 bases from V and 5 from J, leaving 18 bases between them. The CDR3 contains 16 residues. Germline V CDR1 and CDR2: KGHSH, LQKENI. The CDR3 nucleotides are TGTGCCAGCTCACCATCCGGAGGCAGGGGAGGTTATGGCTACACCTTC. Amino acids: CASSPSGGRGGYGYTF.

CDR3 amino acids: CASSFPRVGANVLTF. In nucleotides, the CDR3 is TGCGCCAGCAGCTTCCCCAGGGTTGGGGCCAACGTCCTGACTTTC. The V gene is TRBV5-1, the J gene TRBJ2-6, with D possibly being TRBD1 (5 bases). V dropped 2 bases and J dropped 3 bases, with 9 bases sitting between them. Germline assignment: CDR1 SGHRS and CDR2 YFSETQ. The CDR3 is 15 amino acids.

The count of this clone is one. The chain joins TRBV7-9 to TRBJ1-2; D remains ambiguous. This CDR3 comprises 14 residues. Trimming stripped 3 bases from V and 3 bases from J, with 11 bases between. Germline loops: CDR1 SEHNR, CDR2 FQNEAQ (reference sequence). The CDR3 DNA reads TGTGCCAGCAGCTTCGGTCAGACTTACTATGGCTACACCTTC. It is translated as CASSFGQTYYGYTF. The variable domain in full, completed from reference TRBV7-9 and TRBJ1-2, reads DTGVSQNPRHKITKRGQNVTFRCDPISEHNRLYWYRQTLGQGPEFLTYFQNEAQLEKSRLLSDRFSAERPKGSFSTLEIQRTEQGDSAMYLCASSFGQTYYGYTFGSGTRLTVV.

The chain is built from TRBV30 and TRBJ1-6, with D unclear. The CDR3 extends over 14 amino acids. The V end was cut by 4 bases, the J end by 3 bases, with 10 bases between. Germline V gene sequence: CDR1 GTSNPN, CDR2 SVGIG (reference sequence). The CDR3 coding sequence is TGTGCCTGGAAGGGCTCAGACTATAATTCACCCCTCCACTTT. As protein: CAWKGSDYNSPLHF.

V gene TRBV11-3 combines with J gene TRBJ1-3, with D possibly being TRBD1 (5 bases). The CDR3 sequence is 15 residues long. Per the germline V gene, CDR1 is SGHNT and CDR2 is YENEEA. V was trimmed by 0 bases and J by 2 bases, leaving 8 bases between them. In DNA form, the CDR3 reads TGTGCCAGCAGCTTAGAGGGGACGACTGGAAACACCATATATTTT. Translation: CASSLEGTTGNTIYF.

J is TRBJ2-3 and V is TRBV29-1; 9 bases are a match to TRBD2. Trimming took 5 bases from V and 4 from J; bases not matched to a gene: 7. Germline-derived CDR1 and CDR2 are SQVTM and ANQGSEA. This CDR3 spans 14 amino acids. CDR3 residues: CSVTSGRSADTQYF. The CDR3 DNA follows: TGCAGCGTTACAAGCGGGAGGTCGGCAGATACGCAGTATTTT.

The chain employs TRBV6-4 and TRBJ2-1; 7 bases line up with TRBD1. V dropped 0 bases and J dropped 9; count of bases not matched to a gene: 5. Per germline, CDR1 MRHNA and CDR2 SNTAGT. The CDR3 contains 14 residues. CDR3 loop: CASSDSIGGSEQFF. The CDR3 DNA reads TGTGCCAGCAGTGACTCCATAGGGGGCAGTGAGCAGTTCTTC.

This clone was detected a few times. This chain links TRBV7-7 with TRBJ2-7; 8 bases align to TRBD1. Germline loops: CDR1 SSHAT, CDR2 FNYEAQ (reference sequence). This CDR3 contains 14 residues. J was trimmed by 3 bases and V by 4 bases; bases with no gene match: 5. CDR3 sequence (DNA): TGTGCCAGCAGCTCGGGACAGGTTGACTACGAGCAGTACTTC. The encoded protein is CASSSGQVDYEQYF.

The chain combines TRBV20-1 with TRBJ2-7, with unresolved D. The V end lost 7 bases, the J end lost 3 bases, and 10 bases lay between the germline ends. This CDR3 is built from 11 residues. Looked up from germline, CDR1 is DFQATT and CDR2 is SNEGSKA (reference sequence). DNA of the CDR3: TGCAGTGTTCCACTCCGCTACGAGCAGTACTTC. Translation gives CSVPLRYEQYF.

In DNA form, the CDR3 reads TGTGCTAGTGGTTTCTCGGGGGGCACTGAAGCTTTCTTT. This gives the protein CASGFSGGTEAFF. The chain joins TRBV12-5 to TRBJ1-1; D might be TRBD1 (5 bases). The V end lost 3 bases, the J end lost 4 bases, and 9 bases lay between the germline ends. The CDR3 is 13 amino acids. Germline lookup yields CDR1 LGHNT and CDR2 FRNRAP.

The chain is built from TRBV19 and TRBJ2-3; 7 bases are a match to TRBD1. The CDR3 runs to 14 residues. The V gene end was trimmed by 5 bases and the J gene end by 5 bases; junction bases not matched to a gene: 7. Germline CDR1 and CDR2: LNHDA and SQIVND (reference sequence). The CDR3: CASSASRDRDTQYF. CDR3 sequence (DNA): TGTGCCAGTAGTGCGTCCCGGGACAGAGATACGCAGTATTTT.

The chain joins TRBV6-1 to TRBJ1-4; 7 nucleotides align to TRBD1. The junction had 9 bases not matched to a gene; V was cut back by 2 bases and J by 6 bases. Germline loops: CDR1 MNHNS, CDR2 SASEGT. The CDR3 has 16 residues. CDR3 DNA: TGTGCCAGCAGTGAAAGACCGGGACAGCGGTATGAAAAACTGTTTTTT. It is translated as CASSERPGQRYEKLFF.

This clone was counted once. The rearrangement links TRBV5-4 to TRBJ2-3; D tentatively fits TRBD1 or TRBD2 (5 bases each). From germline, CDR1 is SGHNT and CDR2 YYREEE (reference sequence). The CDR3 totals 15 residues. V lost 3 bases and J 1 base, leaving 12 bases between the germline ends. CDR3 sequence (DNA): TGTGCCAGCAGCTCCCGGGACGGCGGCACAGATACGCAGTATTTT. Encoded protein: CASSSRDGGTDTQYF.